The present TCR beta chain was sequenced within a study of radiotherapy plus CTLA-4 blockade in lung cancer. About the study: Objective responses were seen in around 18% of patients, disease control in approximately 30%. General study points: Together with interferon-beta, which increased in serum after radiation, early dynamic changes in blood T cell clones were reportedly the best predictors of response.

The V gene lost 6 bases and the J gene lost 15 bases, with 20 bases spanning the gap. The CDR3 loop spans 13 amino acids. CDR1 SGHDN and CDR2 FVKESK come from the germline V gene. This clone was detected only a few times. Its antigen is still unknown. Profiled with immunoSEQ multiplex PCR; TCRdb holds only in-frame clones, not every one. This sample yields under 95,000 clones, of which about four fifths are seen a single time; roughly 22% belongs to the top ten. The specimen comprised peripheral blood, sampled from a patient treated with radiotherapy plus ipilimumab. This chain uses TRBV14 with TRBJ1-4; D is possibly TRBD1 (5 bases). The receptor's source is a human donor with non-small cell lung cancer whose response to radiotherapy plus ipilimumab could not be evaluated. Some clones in this sample may be carry-over from other donors' samples. DNA for the CDR3: TGTGCCAGCAGTCGGAGCAGCGGGACGGTGGTGTTTTTT. This sequence encodes CASSRSSGTVVFF.